This T cell receptor (beta chain) was identified during a study of cytomegalovirus exposure and HLA in healthy donors. Overall study: Of around 400 genotyped donors, more than 75% grouped in the Caucasian-associated ancestry cluster. Broader study findings: Likely technical artifact: a cluster of highly shared sequence variants. The study listed about 150 cytomegalovirus-associated TCR beta chains.

Trimming removed 4 bases from V and 2 bases from J; junction bases left unmatched: 4. The CDR3 is made up of 15 amino acids. Germline V CDR1 and CDR2: SGHNT, YENEEA. As to this clone: The antigen is unknown.

The PCR contained 60 Vbeta and 13 Jbeta primers. Repertoires were generated with immunoSEQ multiplex PCR, while TCRdb's copy carries only in-frame clones and drops some. The table lists under 110,000 clones, 76% of them singletons. This sequence originates from a man between 35 and 55 years old in good health and CMV-seronegative. The chain links TRBV11-3 to TRBJ2-7, with TRBD2 identical over 11 bases. Sample: PBMCs. The CDR3 bases are TGTGCCAGCAGCTCCGGGACTAGCGGAACCTACGAGCAGTACTTC. It yields the protein CASSSGTSGTYEQYF. The variable domain in full, completed from reference TRBV11-3 and TRBJ2-7, reads EAGVVQSPRYKIIEKKQPVAFWCNPISGHNTLYWYLQNLGQGPELLIRYENEEAVDDSQLPKDRFSAERLKGVDSTLKIQPAELGDSAVYLCASSSGTSGTYEQYFGPGTRLTVT.